Given below is one TCR beta chain in context. Read sequence stops 3 residues before the CDR3 end, and the germline J gene provides the missing end. This entry belongs to a study of T cells in women clearing cervical HPV infection. Germline V gene sequence: CDR1 LNHDA, CDR2 SQIVND (reference sequence). CDR3 length: 15 amino acids. Sequencing was performed with immunoSEQ multiplex PCR; in TCRdb, only in-frame clones are kept and a portion is missing. Its listing shows about 26,000 clones. This TCR came from a woman aged 18 to 75 with a cervical HPV16 infection that either progressed to CIN3+ or cleared (not recorded which). The sequenced sample consisted of blood buffy coat. J is TRBJ2-3 and V is TRBV19; TRBD2 is a possible D gene (5 bases). CDR3 DNA (partial): TGTGCCAGTAGTATTGAAGCGGAGAGCAATCAGCCG. Translation: CASSIEAESNQP. The complete CDR3 protein is CASSIEAESNQPQYF.